The text below deals with one T cell receptor (beta chain). This clonotype was recorded many times. What this receptor recognizes is not known. No base quality information exists; no much larger clone differs at one position. The data derive from a study of blood T cells in healthy people across ages (dated by TCRdb to about 2015). With respect to the entire study: In model experiments, template switching captured roughly one uniquely barcoded TCR beta cDNA molecule for every two T cells. The study measured age-related changes in TCR beta repertoire diversity using deep sequencing normalized with unique cDNA molecular identifiers. The donors were split into four age groups: young (average around 15 years), middle-aged (over 35), aged (more than 60) and long-lived (over 75). Donors of different ages were randomly distributed across sequencing lanes to avoid experimental bias. Two additional independent replicas of 1 million unique cDNA reads from the same blood draw were analyzed for two donors (one aged 18 to 30 and one aged 80 or older).

Results and caveats for the whole study, not just this receptor: Observed TCR beta diversity correlated strongly with the percentage of naive T cells measured by flow cytometry. Bulk unsorted PBMC profiling prevented conclusive comparison of naive and antigen-experienced compartments. As age increased, observed TCR beta diversity per million T cells dropped in a roughly linear way, and a significant reduction was already evident by age 40. Because donor CMV infection status was unknown, age-related changes in expanded clonotypes were potentially confounded. Compared with the aged group, the long-lived group had more naive CD4+ T cells, fewer expanded clones and increased TCR diversity, a pattern suggesting age selection. Estimates of total diversity based on one million sequenced T cells were regarded as lower bounds and as underestimates.

Donors were 35 to 40 systemically healthy Caucasian individuals from Russia aged roughly 6 to 90 years. Each donor gave 8.5 to 10 milliliters of peripheral blood, collected into EDTA-treated Vacutainer tubes. PBMCs were isolated by Ficoll-Paque density-gradient centrifugation, with at least 6.5 million obtained per sample. Trizol reagent was used to extract total RNA from PBMCs, with at least 5 micrograms per sample. Naive CD45RAhigh/CD27high T cell percentages were measured by flow cytometry on a PBMC aliquot from every donor. Receptor libraries were prepared by 5' RACE. Sequencing was performed on an Illumina HiSeq 2500. The second PCR ran for roughly 7 to 11 cycles and used a J-beta primer mix along with a sample-barcoded 5' primer. A template-switch 5' adaptor carrying 12 random nucleotides introduced a unique molecular identifier onto each TCR beta cDNA molecule. At least 3 million CDR3-containing paired-end reads were obtained from each sample. All of the RNA was converted into first-strand cDNA using the Mint cDNA synthesis kit, with a TRBC-specific oligonucleotide serving as the primer. After uracil-DNA glycosylase treatment, a first 18-cycle PCR used universal primers M1SS and BC2_uni_R on all cDNA. Per the authors' processing: For normalization, 1 million high-quality reads, each with a distinct molecular identifier, were randomly selected from each sample. Instead of being binned into consensus sequences, reads with shared molecular identifiers were discarded. MiTCR, set to a Q25 quality threshold and the strictest error-elimination algorithm, was used for CDR3 identification, clonotype clustering and error correction. Lower-bound total TCR beta diversity was estimated with a nonparametric unseen species model using Euler transformation. TCRdb took the public reads, trimmed them with fastp at Q25, ran MiXCR for clone calling and kept in-frame beta chains. CDR3 protein sequences are deduplicated, and each keeps its most common genes and DNA. In this record, the V and J calls reflect TCRdb's handling and not the investigators' own analysis. This sample is represented by some 1.6 million distinct CDR3 sequences; about 31% of them were singletons. Around 11% of the sample goes to the ten largest clones.

CDR1 and CDR2 (MGHRA, YSYEKL) derive from the germline V gene. From cysteine to phenylalanine, the CDR3 is 15 amino acids long. The sequence is cut down to CDR3 DNA, 45 bases in frame from base 1. V is clipped by 0 bases and J by 5 bases, and the sequence between their germline boundaries is 12 bases long. The rearranged segments are TRBV4-1 and TRBJ2-3, with the D gene call left open. Sequencing was done on a sample of blood. This clonotype originated in a woman in her thirties in good health. Here the CDR3 is given as CASSQDIASRDTQYF. In nucleotides, the sequence is TGCGCCAGCAGCCAAGATATAGCCTCGAGAGATACGCAGTATTTT.